This T cell receptor beta chain was identified in a study of post-analysis software for immune sequencing data (dated by TCRdb to about 2015). With regard to the full study: Disease courses on record covered relapsing-remitting, secondary progressive and progressive-relapsing multiple sclerosis, though some patients had no subtype annotation. The patient repertoires were compared against 11 previously published healthy control repertoires obtained from donors aged roughly 6 to 28 years. A subset of samples was prepared in parallel using single-end sample barcoding, then pooled and co-amplified after Illumina adapter ligation.

TCR beta repertoires were profiled from peripheral blood of 10 to 15 young patients with multiple sclerosis to demonstrate the VDJtools post-analysis software. Multiple sclerosis patients were children and adolescents aged about 6 to 17 years. A remark on this clonotype: Its antigen has not been determined. The record has no base qualities; no much larger clone is one base away.

Overall results and qualifications from the work: Strong co-clustering of samples prepared in the same batch was shown by direct clustering with F measure, prompting a batch-effect correction. Significantly lower normalized Chao1 diversity was found in multiple sclerosis patients than in controls, suggesting substantial peripheral T-cell clonal expansion. Significantly higher frequencies in patients than in controls were found for five or six TRBV segments, including TRBV5-6, TRBV5-1 and TRBV20-1. The control group was slightly older than the multiple sclerosis patient group.

CDR1 MGHRA and CDR2 YSYEKL are derived from the germline V gene. V is reduced by 0 bases and J by 1 base, leaving a spacing of 5 bases between them. Inclusive of the bounding cysteine and phenylalanine, the CDR3 is 14 residues long. Solely the CDR3 DNA is kept, with 42 bases framed from the first base. The library was obtained by PCR. The data were produced on an Illumina HiSeq 2500. Unique molecular identifiers were incorporated into TCR beta cDNA libraries to reduce PCR and sequencing biases. Every 1 to 10 million input T cells yielded 500,000 or so cDNA molecules, meaning each molecule approximated one T cell. Patient libraries were prepared and sequenced with the same protocol used for the earlier healthy control dataset. Samples belonging to the same batch were prepared together, multiplexed and sequenced on a shared HiSeq lane. Per the original workflow: MIGEC was used to process the raw barcoded reads, and molecular identifier groups with only a single read were discarded before consensus assembly and CDR3 extraction. VDJtools was used for post-analysis of the clonotype tables, with diversity normalized by down-sampling every dataset to the smallest sample size. Repertoire overlap clustering matched CDR3 amino acid but not nucleotide sequences to correct batch-related cross-sample contamination. Using fastp trimming at Q25 and MiXCR clonotype assembly, TCRdb reanalyzed the public sequencing data and kept in-frame beta chains. CDR3 protein duplicates are merged, each entry listing the most common genes and DNA. The V and J calls were not made by the authors but by TCRdb's processing. The table for this sample lists over 300,000 distinct CDR3 sequences; 30% to 45% of them were counted only once. Around an eighth of the sample rests with the top ten.

This TCR came from a girl aged 10 to 17 with multiple sclerosis. The sequencing sample was made of blood. The chain links TRBV4-1 with TRBJ2-3; no D gene is confidently identified. The CDR3 reads CASSQDGGTDTQYF. The DNA sequence is given as TGCGCCAGCAGCCAAGATGGGGGCACAGATACGCAGTATTTT.